This is a list of T cell receptor beta chains from one sample in a study of blood T cell repertoires in COVID-19. Sequencing was performed with immunoSEQ multiplex PCR; in TCRdb, only in-frame clones are kept and a portion is missing. The sample consists of about 230,000 clones, over 75% of them appearing once. Sequencing was done on a sample of peripheral blood. The source is a woman of 80 years or more with acute or convalescent COVID-19. Both conserved end residues are part of each CDR3. The D gene is left open where the match is weak. The listing skips clone size in some rows; elsewhere it reads once, few, many or a size class.

v_call	clone_size	j_call	d_call	cdr3_aa	cdr3_nt
TRBV7-9	NA	TRBJ1-1	NA	CASSLASVPNTEAFF	TGTGCCAGCAGCCTGGCAAGTGTGCCGAACACTGAAGCTTTCTTT
TRBV5-1	NA	TRBJ1-2	TRBD1	CASSFPLDDRAGYTF	TGCGCCAGCAGCTTCCCTCTCGACGACAGGGCTGGCTACACCTTC
TRBV30	NA	TRBJ1-2	NA	CAWSVLGRGGGYTF	TGTGCCTGGAGTGTACTGGGAAGGGGAGGTGGCTACACCTTC
TRBV6-5	NA	TRBJ1-6	NA	CASSRDNSPLHF	TGTGCCAGCAGTCGGGATAATTCACCCCTCCACTTT
TRBV27	NA	TRBJ2-7	NA	CASSLAGATYEQYF	TGTGCCAGCAGTTTAGCAGGGGCCACCTACGAGCAGTACTTC
TRBV28	NA	TRBJ2-5	NA	CASSPLRLSQETQYF	TGTGCCAGCAGTCCCCTCCGACTATCCCAAGAGACCCAGTACTTC
TRBV14	NA	TRBJ2-1	NA	CASSHPAPLLGGEQFF	TGTGCCAGCAGCCATCCCGCACCCTTACTAGGAGGTGAGCAGTTCTTC
TRBV19	NA	TRBJ2-2	NA	CASSSRGQGHGELFF	TGTGCCAGTAGCTCGCGGGGGCAAGGGCACGGGGAGCTGTTTTTT
TRBV7-2	NA	TRBJ2-1	TRBD2	CASSLAGTSAYNEQFF	TGTGCCAGCAGCTTAGCCGGGACTAGCGCTTACAATGAGCAGTTCTTC
TRBV2	NA	TRBJ1-4	TRBD1	CASNRDRNNEKLFF	TGTGCCAGCAACCGGGACAGAAATAATGAAAAACTGTTTTTT
TRBV11-3	NA	TRBJ1-1	NA	CASSLGGDGAEAFF	TGTGCCAGCAGCCTGGGGGGGGACGGCGCTGAAGCTTTCTTT
TRBV6-5	NA	TRBJ1-1	TRBD1	CASSYLRTGGRTEAFF	TGTGCCAGCAGTTACTTACGTACAGGGGGACGTACTGAAGCTTTCTTT
TRBV19	NA	TRBJ1-4	TRBD1	CASSSGGGRLEKLFF	TGTGCCAGTAGTTCAGGGGGCGGACGGCTTGAAAAACTGTTTTTT
TRBV7-9	NA	TRBJ1-4	TRBD1	CASSLERTGNEKLFF	TGTGCCAGCAGCTTAGAGAGGACAGGGAATGAAAAACTGTTTTTT
TRBV24-1	NA	TRBJ1-2	TRBD1	CATSVGQGDFNYGYTF	TGTGCCACCAGTGTTGGACAGGGGGATTTTAACTATGGCTACACCTTC
TRBV19	NA	TRBJ1-3	NA	CASEERTGNTIYF	TGTGCCAGTGAGGAGAGGACTGGAAACACCATATATTTT
TRBV30	NA	TRBJ2-7	NA	CAWSVRGGGREYF	TGTGCCTGGAGTGTACGAGGTGGGGGGAGAGAGTACTTC
TRBV9	once	TRBJ2-2	NA	CASSAQGNPSTGELFF	TGTGCCAGCAGCGCCCAGGGTAACCCGAGCACCGGGGAGCTGTTTTTT
TRBV12-3/TRBV12-4	few	TRBJ1-6	NA	CASSSGVSPLHF	TGTGCCAGCAGTTCGGGGGTATCACCCCTCCACTTT
TRBV5-8	NA	TRBJ2-3	NA	CASSFGVGYTDTQYF	TGTGCCAGCAGCTTCGGGGTCGGATACACAGATACGCAGTATTTT
TRBV5-4	NA	TRBJ1-1	TRBD1	CASSLDRQGALGKAFF	TGTGCCAGCAGCTTAGACCGACAGGGGGCGCTTGGTAAAGCTTTCTTT
TRBV6-1	NA	TRBJ1-5	TRBD1	CASSDGQGWFQPQHF	TGTGCCAGCAGTGATGGACAGGGGTGGTTTCAGCCCCAGCATTTT
TRBV5-8	NA	TRBJ1-5	TRBD1	CASSLASGGYSNQPQHF	TGTGCCAGCAGCCTCGCGTCAGGGGGTTATAGCAATCAGCCCCAGCATTTT
TRBV30	few	TRBJ2-5	TRBD2	CAWSVNSGSGETQYF	TGTGCCTGGAGTGTTAATAGCGGGAGTGGAGAGACCCAGTACTTC
TRBV11-3	NA	TRBJ2-1	NA	CASSQSRGNEQFF	TGTGCCAGCAGCCAAAGTCGGGGCAATGAGCAGTTCTTC
TRBV28	NA	TRBJ1-2	TRBD1	CASSPPGTGLGGYTF	TGTGCCAGCAGCCCCCCCGGGACAGGGCTCGGCGGCTACACCTTC
TRBV27	NA	TRBJ2-7	NA	CASRTAQGSYEQYF	TGTGCCAGCAGGACGGCCCAGGGCTCCTACGAGCAGTACTTC
TRBV29-1	NA	TRBJ2-7	TRBD2	CSVGGDLAIPSSYEQYF	TGCAGCGTCGGGGGGGACTTGGCAATTCCCTCCTCCTACGAGCAGTACTTC
TRBV21-1	NA	TRBJ2-3	NA	CASSTRTGGITDTQYF	TGTGCCAGCAGCACTAGGACAGGGGGCATAACAGATACGCAGTATTTT
TRBV5-4	NA	TRBJ1-1	NA	CASSLVAYGGNTEAFF	TGTGCCAGCAGCTTGGTCGCGTACGGCGGCAACACTGAAGCTTTCTTT
TRBV7-9	NA	TRBJ2-5	TRBD1	CASSLGDRPSSGSQYF	TGTGCCAGCAGCTTAGGGGACAGACCTTCGAGTGGTAGCCAGTACTTC
TRBV5-1	NA	TRBJ1-1	NA	CASSLATGLNTEAFF	TGCGCCAGCAGCTTGGCCACAGGGCTGAACACTGAAGCTTTCTTT
TRBV19	NA	TRBJ2-7	TRBD2	CASSMGGGYEQYF	TGTGCCAGTAGTATGGGGGGGGGTTACGAGCAGTACTTC
TRBV19	NA	TRBJ1-1	NA	CASSIGRGRTEAFF	TGTGCCAGTAGTATCGGCAGGGGAAGGACTGAAGCTTTCTTT
TRBV9	NA	TRBJ1-1	NA	CASSVIRDTEAFF	TGTGCCAGCAGCGTAATCCGGGACACTGAAGCTTTCTTT
TRBV9	NA	TRBJ2-3	NA	CASSVDIPDTQYF	TGTGCCAGCAGCGTAGACATCCCAGATACGCAGTATTTT
TRBV6-4	NA	TRBJ1-1	NA	CASSDQANTEAFF	TGTGCCAGCAGTGACCAGGCGAACACTGAAGCTTTCTTT
TRBV2	NA	TRBJ2-1	TRBD2	CASTSSGGPYNEQFF	TGTGCCAGCACCTCTAGCGGGGGACCCTACAATGAGCAGTTCTTC
TRBV7-8	NA	TRBJ2-4	TRBD2	CASSQSPLAGGVGKNIQYF	TGTGCCAGCAGCCAGAGCCCCCTAGCGGGGGGGGTGGGCAAAAACATTCAGTACTTC
TRBV3-1/TRBV3-2	NA	TRBJ2-5	NA	CASSQGLPETQYF	TGTGCCAGCAGCCAGGGGCTACCGGAGACCCAGTACTTC
TRBV4-2	once	TRBJ2-3	TRBD1	CASSETDRGGDTQYF	TGTGCCAGCAGCGAAACGGACAGGGGTGGAGATACGCAGTATTTT
TRBV7-6	NA	TRBJ1-1	NA	CASSAKAGARNTEAFF	TGTGCCAGCAGCGCCAAGGCAGGTGCCCGGAACACTGAAGCTTTCTTT
TRBV10-3	NA	TRBJ2-1	TRBD1	CATAGTGVGDEQFF	TGTGCCACCGCGGGGACAGGGGTGGGGGATGAGCAGTTCTTC
TRBV5-1	NA	TRBJ2-1	NA	CASSLSVGGVSYNEQFF	TGCGCCAGCAGCTTGTCTGTCGGCGGGGTCTCCTACAATGAGCAGTTCTTC
TRBV6-6	once	TRBJ2-3	TRBD2	CASSSLTSARTDTQYF	TGTGCCAGCAGTTCCCTGACTAGCGCCCGCACAGATACGCAGTATTTT
TRBV29-1	once	TRBJ2-3	TRBD2	CSVDLGRVTDTQYF	TGCAGCGTTGATCTCGGGAGGGTCACAGATACGCAGTATTTT
TRBV28	NA	TRBJ2-5	NA	CATHTSGLPETQYF	TGTGCCACCCATACCTCAGGACTACCAGAGACCCAGTACTTC